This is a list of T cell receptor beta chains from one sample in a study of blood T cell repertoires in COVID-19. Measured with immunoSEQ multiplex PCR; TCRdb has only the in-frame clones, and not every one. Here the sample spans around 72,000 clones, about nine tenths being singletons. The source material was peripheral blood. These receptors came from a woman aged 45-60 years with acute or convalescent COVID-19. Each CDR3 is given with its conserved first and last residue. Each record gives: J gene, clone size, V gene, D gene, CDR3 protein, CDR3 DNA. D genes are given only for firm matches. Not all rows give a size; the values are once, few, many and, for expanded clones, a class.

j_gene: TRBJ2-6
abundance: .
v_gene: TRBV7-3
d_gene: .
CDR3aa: CASSQTGANVLTF
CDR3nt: TGTGCCAGCAGCCAAACTGGGGCCAACGTCCTGACTTTC

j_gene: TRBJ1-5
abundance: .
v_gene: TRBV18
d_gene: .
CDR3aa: CASSPRREPNQPQHF
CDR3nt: TGTGCCAGCTCACCAAGGAGGGAACCTAATCAGCCCCAGCATTTT

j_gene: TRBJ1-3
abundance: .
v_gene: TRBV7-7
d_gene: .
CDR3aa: CASSLGQPGNTIYF
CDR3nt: TGTGCTAGCAGCCTCGGACAGCCTGGAAACACCATATATTTT

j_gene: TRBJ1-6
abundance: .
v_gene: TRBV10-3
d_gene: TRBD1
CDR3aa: CAISEDRAGSPLHF
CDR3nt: TGTGCCATCAGTGAGGACAGGGCGGGCTCACCCCTCCACTTT

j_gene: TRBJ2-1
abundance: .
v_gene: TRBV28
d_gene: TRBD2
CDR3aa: CASSLAGGPYNEQFF
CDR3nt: TGTGCCAGCAGCCTAGCGGGAGGGCCCTACAATGAGCAGTTCTTC

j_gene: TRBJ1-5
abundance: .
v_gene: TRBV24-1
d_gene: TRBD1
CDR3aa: CATSRQGRRNQPQHF
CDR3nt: TGTGCCACCAGTCGACAGGGTAGGCGCAATCAGCCCCAGCATTTT

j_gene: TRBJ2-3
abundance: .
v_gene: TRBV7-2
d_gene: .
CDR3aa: CASSFQAGDTQYF
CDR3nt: TGTGCCAGCAGCTTCCAGGCCGGAGATACGCAGTATTTT

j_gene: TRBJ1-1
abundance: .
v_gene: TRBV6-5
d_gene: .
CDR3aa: CASSSPRGPEAFF
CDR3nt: TGTGCCAGCAGCTCCCCCAGGGGACCTGAAGCTTTCTTT

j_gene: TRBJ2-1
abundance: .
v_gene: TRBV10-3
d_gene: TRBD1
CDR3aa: CAIRDSGTGGGNEQFF
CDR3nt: TGTGCCATCAGGGATTCCGGGACAGGGGGTGGGAATGAGCAGTTCTTC

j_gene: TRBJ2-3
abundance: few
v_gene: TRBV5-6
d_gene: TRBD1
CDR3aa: CASSLRTGYTDTQYF
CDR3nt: TGTGCCAGCAGCCTGAGGACAGGTTACACAGATACGCAGTATTTT

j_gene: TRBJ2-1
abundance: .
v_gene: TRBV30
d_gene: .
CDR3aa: CAWSSPRRTAFF
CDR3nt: TGTGCCTGGAGTTCACCTCGAAGGACAGCGTTCTTC

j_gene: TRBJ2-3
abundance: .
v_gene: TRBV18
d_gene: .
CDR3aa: CASSPYGQSDTQYF
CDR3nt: TGTGCCAGCTCACCTTACGGACAGTCAGATACGCAGTATTTT

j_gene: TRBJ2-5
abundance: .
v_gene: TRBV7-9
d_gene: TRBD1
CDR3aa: CASSVRGQTQETQYF
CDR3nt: TGTGCCAGCAGCGTAAGGGGACAGACACAAGAGACCCAGTACTTC

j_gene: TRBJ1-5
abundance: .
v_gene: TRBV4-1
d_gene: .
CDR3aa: CASSQGQNNQPQHF
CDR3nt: TGCGCCAGCAGCCAAGGCCAGAACAATCAGCCCCAGCATTTT

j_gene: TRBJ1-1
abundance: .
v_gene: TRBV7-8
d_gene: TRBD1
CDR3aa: CASSSRQGSRNTEAFF
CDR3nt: TGTGCCAGCAGCTCCCGACAGGGGTCTAGGAACACTGAAGCTTTCTTT

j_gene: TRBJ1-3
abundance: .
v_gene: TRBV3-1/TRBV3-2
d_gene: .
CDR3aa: CASSQVRGTGNTIYF
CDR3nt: TGTGCCAGCAGCCAAGTTAGGGGCACTGGAAACACCATATATTTT

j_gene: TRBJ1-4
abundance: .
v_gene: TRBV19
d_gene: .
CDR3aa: CASSNRATNEKLFF
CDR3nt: TGTGCCAGTAGTAACAGGGCAACTAATGAAAAACTGTTTTTT

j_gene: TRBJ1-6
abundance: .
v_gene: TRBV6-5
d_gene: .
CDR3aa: CASRRQGRSPLHF
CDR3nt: TGTGCCAGCAGACGGCAGGGGCGGTCACCCCTCCACTTT

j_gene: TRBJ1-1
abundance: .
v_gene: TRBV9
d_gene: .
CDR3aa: CASSVMGASRNTEAFF
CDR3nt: TGTGCCAGCAGCGTAATGGGGGCTTCCCGGAACACTGAAGCTTTCTTT

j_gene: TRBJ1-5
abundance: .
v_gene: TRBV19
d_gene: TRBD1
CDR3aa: CASSIAGGSNQPQHF
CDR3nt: TGTGCCAGTAGTATAGCAGGGGGAAGCAATCAGCCCCAGCATTTT

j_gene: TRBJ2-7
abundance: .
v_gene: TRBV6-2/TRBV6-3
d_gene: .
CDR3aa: CASSLEGAFEQYF
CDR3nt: TGTGCCAGCAGTTTGGAGGGGGCGTTCGAGCAGTACTTC

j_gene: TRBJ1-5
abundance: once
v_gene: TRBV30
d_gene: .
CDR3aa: CAWSLGASNQPQHF
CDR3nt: TGTGCCTGGAGTCTGGGGGCTAGCAATCAGCCCCAGCATTTT

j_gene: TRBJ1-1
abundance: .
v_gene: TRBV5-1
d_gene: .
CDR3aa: CASSRRGENTEAFF
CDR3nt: TGCGCCAGCAGTCGGAGGGGAGAGAACACTGAAGCTTTCTTT

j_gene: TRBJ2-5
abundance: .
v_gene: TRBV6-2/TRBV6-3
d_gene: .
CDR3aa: CASSPGVETQYF
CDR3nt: TGTGCCAGCAGCCCGGGCGTTGAGACCCAGTACTTC

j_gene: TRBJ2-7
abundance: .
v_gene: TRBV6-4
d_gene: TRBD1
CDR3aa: CASNRQGVSYEQYF
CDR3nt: TGTGCCAGCAACCGACAGGGGGTTAGCTACGAGCAGTACTTC

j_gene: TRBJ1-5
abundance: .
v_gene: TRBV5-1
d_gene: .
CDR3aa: CASSLEGQDQPQHF
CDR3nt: TGCGCCAGCAGCTTGGAGGGACAAGATCAGCCCCAGCATTTT

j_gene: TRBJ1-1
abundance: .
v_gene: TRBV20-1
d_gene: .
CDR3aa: CSAREWAEAFF
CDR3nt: TGCAGTGCTAGAGAATGGGCCGAAGCTTTCTTT

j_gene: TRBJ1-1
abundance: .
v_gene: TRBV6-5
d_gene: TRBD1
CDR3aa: CASRTGTGGTAFF
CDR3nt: TGTGCCAGCAGAACCGGGACAGGGGGCACAGCTTTCTTT

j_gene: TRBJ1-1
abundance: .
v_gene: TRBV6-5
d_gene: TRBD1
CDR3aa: CASSYRAGGNTEAFF
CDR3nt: TGTGCCAGCAGTTACCGTGCAGGGGGAAACACTGAAGCTTTCTTT

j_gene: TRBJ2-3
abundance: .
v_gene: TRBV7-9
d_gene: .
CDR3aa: CASSLTGTRDTQYF
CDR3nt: TGTGCCAGCAGCTTAACAGGGACGAGGGATACGCAGTATTTT

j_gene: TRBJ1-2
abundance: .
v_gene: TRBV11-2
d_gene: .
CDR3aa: CASSLDVRGRDGYTF
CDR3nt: TGTGCCAGCAGCTTAGATGTGCGGGGCAGGGATGGCTACACCTTC

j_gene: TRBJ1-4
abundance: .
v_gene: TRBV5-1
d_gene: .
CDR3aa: CASSHEVENEKLFF
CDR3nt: TGCGCCAGCAGCCATGAAGTGGAGAATGAAAAACTGTTTTTT

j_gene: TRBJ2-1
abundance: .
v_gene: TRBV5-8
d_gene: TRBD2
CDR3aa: CASSPGTSGRKQFF
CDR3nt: TGTGCCAGCAGTCCGGGGACTAGCGGGAGAAAGCAGTTCTTC

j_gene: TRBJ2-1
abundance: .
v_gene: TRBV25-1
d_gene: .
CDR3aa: CASSESRTALDNEQFF
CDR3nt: TGTGCCAGCAGTGAATCCAGGACAGCGCTGGACAATGAGCAGTTCTTC

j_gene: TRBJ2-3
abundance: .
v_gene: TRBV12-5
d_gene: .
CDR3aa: CASGLGQDGQYF
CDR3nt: TGTGCTAGTGGTTTGGGACAGGACGGGCAGTATTTT

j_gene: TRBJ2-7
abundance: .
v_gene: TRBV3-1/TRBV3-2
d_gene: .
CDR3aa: CASSHRTVTKRQYF
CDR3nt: TGTGCCAGCAGCCATAGGACAGTAACCAAGCGGCAGTACTTC

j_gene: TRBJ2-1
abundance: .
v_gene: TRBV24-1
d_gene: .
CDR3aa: CATSDQGQISDEQFF
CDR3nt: TGTGCCACCAGTGATCAGGGGCAGATAAGCGATGAGCAGTTCTTC

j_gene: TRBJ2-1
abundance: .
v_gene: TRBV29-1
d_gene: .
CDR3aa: CSADFSSYNEQFF
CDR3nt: TGCAGCGCAGATTTTAGCTCCTACAATGAGCAGTTCTTC

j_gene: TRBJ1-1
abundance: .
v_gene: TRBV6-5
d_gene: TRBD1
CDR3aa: CASSRTGSEAFF
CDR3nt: TGTGCCAGCAGTAGGACAGGATCTGAAGCTTTCTTT

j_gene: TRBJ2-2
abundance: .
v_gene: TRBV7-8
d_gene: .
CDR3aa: CASSPTGELFF
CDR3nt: TGTGCCAGCAGCCCTACCGGGGAGCTGTTTTTT

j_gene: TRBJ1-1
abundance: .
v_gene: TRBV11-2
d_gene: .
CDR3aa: CASSLYLNTEAFF
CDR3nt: TGTGCCAGCAGCTTATATCTGAACACTGAAGCTTTCTTT

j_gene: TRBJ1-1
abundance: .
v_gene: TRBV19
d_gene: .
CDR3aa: CASSIFSTEAFF
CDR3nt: TGTGCCAGTAGTATTTTTTCGACTGAAGCTTTCTTT

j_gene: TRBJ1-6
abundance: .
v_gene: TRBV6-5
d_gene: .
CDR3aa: CASSFTGSPLHF
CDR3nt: TGTGCCAGCAGTTTTACAGGGTCACCCCTCCACTTT

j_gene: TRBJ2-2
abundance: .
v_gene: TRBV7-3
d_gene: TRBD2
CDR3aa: CASSSKGLAGRTRELFF
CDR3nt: TGTGCCAGCAGCTCAAAGGGACTAGCGGGAAGAACGAGGGAGCTGTTTTTT

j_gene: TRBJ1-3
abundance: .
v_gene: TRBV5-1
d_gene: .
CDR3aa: CASSLAQGTGNTIYF
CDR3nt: TGCGCCAGCAGCTTGGCCCAGGGAACTGGAAACACCATATATTTT

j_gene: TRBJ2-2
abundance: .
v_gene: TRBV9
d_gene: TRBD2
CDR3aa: CASSVGAGGSTGELFF
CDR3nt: TGTGCCAGCAGCGTAGGAGCGGGAGGTAGCACCGGGGAGCTGTTTTTT

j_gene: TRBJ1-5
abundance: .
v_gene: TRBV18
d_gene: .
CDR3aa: CASSPETERPQHF
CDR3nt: TGTGCCAGCTCACCTGAAACGGAGAGGCCCCAGCATTTT

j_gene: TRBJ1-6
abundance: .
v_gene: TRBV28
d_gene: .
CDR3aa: CASALGAQGGVVGSPLHF
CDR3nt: TGTGCCAGCGCCCTGGGGGCCCAGGGTGGGGTCGTCGGGTCACCCCTCCACTTT

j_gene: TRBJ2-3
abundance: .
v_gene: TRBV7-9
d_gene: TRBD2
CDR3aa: CASSFVASGMQDTQYF
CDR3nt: TGTGCCAGCAGCTTTGTAGCTAGCGGGATGCAAGATACGCAGTATTTT

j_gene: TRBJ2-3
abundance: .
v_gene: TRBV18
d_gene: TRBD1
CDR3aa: CASSPRGTGGRVASTDTQYF
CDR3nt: TGTGCCAGCTCACCACGGGGGACAGGGGGCCGTGTAGCTAGCACAGATACGCAGTATTTT

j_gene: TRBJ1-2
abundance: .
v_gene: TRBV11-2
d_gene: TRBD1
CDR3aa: CASSLDAGTGVYGYTF
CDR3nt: TGTGCCAGCAGCTTAGATGCCGGGACAGGGGTCTATGGCTACACCTTC

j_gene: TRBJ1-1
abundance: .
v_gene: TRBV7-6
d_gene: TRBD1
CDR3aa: CASSYGTGGYTEAFF
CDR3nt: TGTGCCAGCAGCTACGGGACAGGGGGTTACACTGAAGCTTTCTTT

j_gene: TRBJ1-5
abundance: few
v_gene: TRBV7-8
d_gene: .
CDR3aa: CASSLGGKPQHF
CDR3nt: TGTGCCAGCTCACTAGGCGGTAAGCCCCAGCATTTT